This T cell receptor (beta chain) stems from a study of shared clonotypes between healthy human individuals. Germline CDR1 is SGHVS and CDR2 is FNYEAQ. The CDR3 has 17 amino acids. V shed 8 bases, J shed 1 base, and the junction held 12 bases outside the gene matches. Whole-study findings and limits: Estimated richness values were generally larger in naive subsets than in memory subsets. Clonotypes which were not shared had lower generation probabilities than clonotypes that all four donors shared.

Every subset's genomic DNA went evenly onto several immunoSEQ plates. Profiling relied on immunoSEQ multiplex PCR, and the TCRdb table lists in-frame clones only, not all of them. Of about 380,000 clones in the sample, roughly 96% are singletons; the top ten hold about 0.32%. On this clone: Its antigen is not identified.

The receptor's source is a man aged 25-45 years in good health. The specimen was memory CD8+ T cells sorted from blood. Subset noted: CD45RO+ cells pooled with CCR7-negative TemRA cells. V and J are TRBV7-6 and TRBJ2-1, with 9 bases matching TRBD2. CDR3 in amino acids: CASQAGTSPFSYNEQFF. In DNA, the CDR3 is TGTGCCAGCCAAGCCGGGACTAGCCCTTTTTCCTACAATGAGCAGTTCTTC.